This TCR beta chain was documented in a study of blood T cells in healthy people across ages. Primers used in a second PCR of about 6 to 11 cycles were a sample-barcoded 5' primer and a J-beta primer mix. TCRdb used MiXCR to reprocess the 5' RACE reads, holding one entry per CDR3 protein. The top ten hold about a quarter of the sample, which has approximately 830,000 distinct CDR3 sequences, 55% to 65% seen once. The authors drew around 9.4 milliliters of peripheral blood from each donor. Germline-derived CDR1 and CDR2 are MNHEY and SMNVEV (reference sequence). The V end lost 9 bases, the J end lost 6 bases, and 12 bases lay between the germline ends. The CDR3 runs 11 residues.

The sequenced sample consisted of blood. The TCR sequence derives from a man younger than 40 in good health. The chain joins TRBV27 to TRBJ2-7, with D perhaps TRBD1 or TRBD2 (5 bases each). The CDR3 nucleotides read TGTGCCAGTGGGGGTACGGGCGAGCAGTACTTC. It yields the protein CASGGTGEQYF.